Shown below are 23 T cell receptor beta chains from a single sample sequenced in a study of blood T cell repertoires in COVID-19 (dated by TCRdb to the early 2020s). The library was produced with the immunoSEQ multiplex PCR assay. In its TCRdb copy, this immuneACCESS table keeps in-frame sequences only and misses some clones. Where compared with another copy, unresolved V genes explain less than half of these, and the others have no known cause. Recorded for this sample are 450,000 to 500,000 clones; approximately 85% of them occurred a single time. Approximately 3.2% of the sample comes from the top ten. Sequenced material: peripheral blood. The receptors shown here come from a human donor in a cohort sampled during active COVID-19.

The V gene is TRBV12-3 or TRBV12-4, the J gene TRBJ2-7; tentative D call: TRBD2 (6 bases). Trimming removed 6 bases from V and 5 bases from J, with 11 bases in between. The CDR3 runs to 12 residues. The DNA for the CDR3 is TGTGCCAGCAGCCGATCTAGCGACGAGCAGTACTTC. It translates to CASSRSSDEQYF.

This clone has a single count. V usage is TRBV2 and J usage is TRBJ2-7; 9 nucleotides line up with TRBD2. The junction had 28 bases not matched to a gene; V was cut back by 7 bases and J by 0 bases. CDR1 and CDR2 (germline): SNHLY, FYNNEI. CDR3 length equals 22 residues. The CDR3 here is CASKRAQGFPIAGASSSYEQYF. CDR3 nucleotides: TGTGCCAGCAAAAGGGCCCAGGGGTTCCCCATAGCGGGAGCATCCTCCTCCTACGAGCAGTACTTC.

Points on this clone: Other DNA sequences in this specimen translate into the identical CDR3. This chain connects TRBV19 to TRBJ1-2; TRBD1 might be the D (5 bases). This CDR3 comprises 13 residues. Germline V lookup: CDR1 LNHDA, CDR2 SQIVND (reference sequence). Trimming shortened V by 3 bases and J by 4 bases, and 9 bases separated the two germline ends. This CDR3 is CASSISRVYGYTF. For the CDR3, the DNA is TGTGCCAGTAGTATCTCCAGGGTCTATGGCTACACCTTC.

The chain has TRBV19 and TRBJ2-7; TRBD1 agrees at 7 bases. The V gene's germline CDR1 is LNHDA and CDR2 SQIVND (reference sequence). The CDR3 has 14 residues. The V and J ends lost 2 bases and 5 bases, in that order; junction bases with no gene match: 6. DNA for the CDR3: TGTGCCAGTAGTATACTAGGGGGCCGGAACGAGCAGTACTTC. This translates into CASSILGGRNEQYF.

V gene TRBV19 combines with J gene TRBJ2-7; weak D call: TRBD1 (5 bases). Germline V gene data show CDR1 as LNHDA and CDR2 as SQIVND (reference sequence). This CDR3 is 15 amino acids long. Deletions cut 4 bases from V and 0 bases from J, with 13 bases between. CDR3 protein: CASSTTVPSSYEQYF. In DNA form, the CDR3 reads TGTGCCAGTAGTACGACAGTCCCGAGCTCCTACGAGCAGTACTTC.

The genes are TRBV19 and TRBJ2-1, with D maybe TRBD2 (6 bases). The V and J ends lost 5 bases and 2 bases respectively, with 13 bases between them. CDR3 size: 15 residues. Germline V gene sequence: CDR1 LNHDA, CDR2 SQIVND (reference sequence). Here the CDR3 DNA reads TGTGCCAGTAGTGTAACTACGGGGGCCTACAATGAGCAGTTCTTC. Amino acids: CASSVTTGAYNEQFF.

The chain's CDR3 is CASSEGLTGNTYEQYF. The CDR3 nucleotides are TGTGCCAGCAGTGAAGGCCTGACAGGGAACACCTACGAGCAGTACTTC. The chain couples TRBV6-1 to TRBJ2-7; 7 nucleotides match TRBD1. The V gene's germline CDR1 is MNHNS and CDR2 SASEGT. The trim removed 1 base at V and 2 bases at J, leaving 8 bases unmatched. There are 16 residues in the CDR3.

This sequence joins TRBV3-1 (or the pseudogene TRBV3-2) and TRBJ1-5; D ambiguous. The CDR3 is 12 residues long. V was cut by 2 bases and J by 5 bases, with 4 bases left in between. Germline V CDR1 and CDR2: LGHDT, YNNKEL (reference sequence). CDR3 residues: CASSQQDQPQHF. CDR3 sequence (DNA): TGTGCCAGCAGCCAACAGGATCAGCCCCAGCATTTT.

The rearrangement links TRBV28 to TRBJ1-6; perhaps TRBD1 as D (5 bases). The CDR3 has 14 residues. Trimming stripped 7 bases from V and 7 bases from J, with 14 bases between. Germline lookup yields CDR1 MDHEN and CDR2 SYDVKM. CDR3 in amino acids: CASNRGLENSPLHF. CDR3 sequence (DNA): TGTGCCAGCAACCGGGGGTTGGAGAATTCACCCCTCCACTTT.

This chain joins TRBV12-3 or TRBV12-4 and TRBJ1-1, with D possibly being TRBD1 (6 bases). Trimming stripped 6 bases from V and 6 bases from J, with 14 bases between. This CDR3 has 13 residues. The CDR3 DNA sequence: TGTGCCAGCAGCTCCCGGGACACCTCTGAAGCTTTCTTT. It encodes CASSSRDTSEAFF.

The V call is TRBV24-1, the J call TRBJ2-7, with 9 positions matching TRBD1. Germline CDR1 is KGHDR and CDR2 is SFDVKD. V shed 5 bases, J shed 4 bases, and the junction held 8 bases outside the gene matches. There are 15 residues in the CDR3. CDR3 bases: TGTGCCACCAGTGGTCCAGGACAGGGGTCTTACGAGCAGTACTTC. Translated: CATSGPGQGSYEQYF.

As to this clone: The junction shows a germline mismatch at one end, possibly a read error. The J gene is TRBJ1-4, the V gene TRBV19, with 9 bases aligning to TRBD1. CDR1 and CDR2 from the germline V gene are LNHDA and SQIVND (reference sequence). The CDR3 consists of 13 residues. The CDR3 spells CASSGQGNGKLFF. In DNA, the CDR3 is TGTGCCAGTAGCGGACAGGGGAATGGAAAACTGTTTTTT.

As DNA, the CDR3 is TGTGCCAGCTCGCCAACAGGGGCTACCCGAGCGCCCCTCCACTTT. Translation: CASSPTGATRAPLHF. The chain is built from TRBV18 and TRBJ1-6, with 7 bases that match TRBD1. The CDR3 length is 15 residues. V shed 6 bases, J shed 13 bases, and the junction held 15 bases outside the gene matches. The germline CDR1 and CDR2 sequences are KGHSH and LQKENI. The complete variable domain, with remaining parts taken from reference TRBV18 and TRBJ1-6, reads NAGVMQNPRHLVRRRGQEARLRCSPMKGHSHVYWYRQLPEEGLKFMVYLQKENIIDESGMPKERFSAEFPKEGPSILRIQQVVRGDSAAYFCASSPTGATRAPLHFGNGTRLTVT.

The genes are TRBV10-3 and TRBJ1-5; tentative D call: TRBD1 (6 bases). Trimming removed 0 bases at V and 2 bases at J, with 11 bases between. Germline V gene data show CDR1 as ENHRY and CDR2 as SYGVKD. The CDR3 covers 16 residues. CDR3 amino acids: CAISESTGVGNQPQHF. CDR3 sequence (DNA): TGTGCCATCAGTGAGTCGACAGGAGTAGGCAATCAGCCCCAGCATTTT.

The chain uses TRBV19 and TRBJ1-5, with 7 nucleotides matching TRBD1. This CDR3 contains 13 residues. Germline V gene lookup returns CDR1 LNHDA and CDR2 SQIVND (reference sequence). V lost 10 bases and J lost 7; bases outside the gene matches: 10. CDR3 DNA: TGTGCCACCATTGACAGGGTTGGCCAGCCCCAGCATTTT. Translation gives CATIDRVGQPQHF.

This clone was observed a single time. The chain couples TRBV18 to TRBJ2-7; 9 bases fit TRBD1. Germline V CDR1 and CDR2: KGHSH, LQKENI. V shed 4 bases and J 1 base; nucleotides not matched to a gene: 8. The CDR3 length is 16 residues. The CDR3 loop reads CASSRPGQGPSYEQYF. The CDR3 nucleotides are TGTGCCAGCTCACGACCGGGACAGGGCCCGTCCTACGAGCAGTACTTC.

The V and J genes are TRBV4-2 and TRBJ2-3, with 8 bases lining up with TRBD1. Losses at the gene ends were 0 bases for V and 5 bases for J; bases not matched to a gene: 10. The germline gives CDR1 LGHNA, CDR2 YNFKEQ. This CDR3 comprises 17 residues. The CDR3 sequence is CASSQDQDRALGDTQYF. DNA of the CDR3: TGTGCCAGCAGCCAAGACCAGGACAGGGCGCTTGGAGATACGCAGTATTTT.

The chain employs TRBV4-1 and TRBJ2-2; TRBD2 matches 9 bases. This CDR3 comprises 18 residues. Germline values: CDR1 MGHRA, CDR2 YSYEKL. With 4 bases clipped from V and 7 bases from J, the junction kept 16 bases outside the gene matches. CDR3: CASSLSGTSTPPGGELFF. CDR3 nucleotides: TGCGCCAGCAGCCTATCCGGGACTAGCACCCCCCCGGGCGGGGAGCTGTTTTTT.

The chain links TRBV6-5 to TRBJ1-5; weak D call: TRBD1 (6 bases). This CDR3 is built from 15 residues. The germline V gene has CDR1 MNHEY and CDR2 SVGAGI. V lost 0 bases and J lost 6, with 12 bases in between. The CDR3 sequence is CASSYSQGFGQPQHF. CDR3 coding DNA: TGTGCCAGCAGTTACTCTCAGGGGTTCGGTCAGCCCCAGCATTTT.

This chain joins TRBV4-1 and TRBJ2-7; D might be TRBD2 (6 bases). V lost 3 bases, J lost 4 bases, and 19 bases lay in between. Germline V gene sequence: CDR1 MGHRA, CDR2 YSYEKL. This CDR3 spans 16 amino acids. This CDR3 is CASSHEGRNGRYEQYF. Written as DNA, the CDR3 is TGCGCCAGCAGCCATGAGGGCCGAAACGGGAGATACGAGCAGTACTTC.

The gene calls are TRBV9 and TRBJ1-1; D uncertain. The CDR3 runs to 14 residues. V was clipped by 3 bases and J by 2 bases, with 11 bases between them. The germline CDR1 and CDR2 sequences are SGDLS and YYNGEE. CDR3 DNA: TGTGCCAGCAGCGGCCCCGGGTCAAACACTGAAGCTTTCTTT. Protein sequence: CASSGPGSNTEAFF.

The chain employs TRBV5-4 and TRBJ1-6; 8 nucleotides match TRBD1. Germline CDR1 and CDR2: SGHNT and YYREEE (reference sequence). After removal of 3 bases from V and 7 bases from J, the junction contained 6 bases not matched to a gene. The CDR3 has 15 residues. The CDR3 DNA reads as TGTGCCAGCAGCTCAGGACAGGGATGGAATTCACCCCTCCACTTT. Translation gives CASSSGQGWNSPLHF.

V usage is TRBV30 and J usage is TRBJ2-7; 7 bases are a match to TRBD2. Looked up from germline, CDR1 is GTSNPN and CDR2 is SVGIG (reference sequence). This CDR3 comprises 12 residues. V shed 2 bases and J 6 bases; nucleotides not matched to a gene: 4. The CDR3 region is CAWSSASGEQYF. The CDR3 coding sequence is TGTGCCTGGAGTTCGGCTAGCGGCGAGCAGTACTTC.